Listed below are T cell receptor beta chains from one sample, sequenced in a study of blood T cell repertoires in COVID-19. Clones were sequenced by immunoSEQ multiplex PCR, and TCRdb holds only the in-frame ones, with some missing. The sample has 150,000 to 190,000 clones, over 75% seen once. Sequencing was performed on peripheral blood. Receptors were obtained from a woman aged 40-49 years with acute or convalescent COVID-19. Each CDR3 is given with its conserved first and last residue. A D gene is named only where the DNA matches it firmly. Size tells how often a clone was seen (once, few, many) or the class of an expanded clone, and some rows leave it out.

TGTGCCAGCAGCCCAGGACAGAATAATTCACCCCTCCACTTT | CASSPGQNNSPLHF | 14 | . | TRBJ1-6 | . | TRBV3-1/TRBV3-2
TGTGCCAGCTCACCAACGACAGGGGGCGCGATCGGGGAGCTGTTTTTT | CASSPTTGGAIGELFF | 16 | TRBD1 | TRBJ2-2 | . | TRBV18
TGTGCCACCAGTGATTTGCAGGGTTCCTACAATGAGCAGTTCTTC | CATSDLQGSYNEQFF | 15 | . | TRBJ2-1 | . | TRBV24-1
TGTGCCAGCAGTGAACAGGGGGCGCGAAATTCACCCCTCCACTTT | CASSEQGARNSPLHF | 15 | TRBD1 | TRBJ1-6 | . | TRBV2
TGTGCCAGCAGCCAAGATCGAGCCTATGGCTACACCTTC | CASSQDRAYGYTF | 13 | . | TRBJ1-2 | . | TRBV14
TGTGCCAGCACTAGACAGGGGGCCACCGAGCAGTACTTC | CASTRQGATEQYF | 13 | TRBD1 | TRBJ2-7 | . | TRBV6-5
TGTGCCAGCCATTCTGGAAACACCATATATTTT | CASHSGNTIYF | 11 | . | TRBJ1-3 | . | TRBV7-9
TGTGCCAGTAGTATAGACAGACCGGGGGGCAGCAATCAGCCCCAGCATTTT | CASSIDRPGGSNQPQHF | 17 | . | TRBJ1-5 | . | TRBV19
TGTGCCAGCAGCGCCGACACTAGCGGGGGCCATACGCAGTATTTT | CASSADTSGGHTQYF | 15 | TRBD2 | TRBJ2-3 | . | TRBV6-4
TGTGCCAGCAGTCCCGAAAACGTTCCGGAGAATGGCTACACCTTC | CASSPENVPENGYTF | 15 | . | TRBJ1-2 | . | TRBV6-5
TGTGCCAGCAGCTTAGTGATTGAGGTGGGAGGTACGCAGTATTTT | CASSLVIEVGGTQYF | 15 | . | TRBJ2-3 | once | TRBV11-1
TGTGCCAGCAGTCTGGACAGAAACGGGTTCTTC | CASSLDRNGFF | 11 | . | TRBJ2-1 | . | TRBV12-3/TRBV12-4
TGTGCCAGCAGTACAGGGGGCGACACAGATACGCAGTATTTT | CASSTGGDTDTQYF | 14 | TRBD1 | TRBJ2-3 | . | TRBV28
TGTGCCAGCAGCCACGGACTAGGCACAGATACGCAGTATTTT | CASSHGLGTDTQYF | 14 | TRBD2 | TRBJ2-3 | . | TRBV3-1/TRBV3-2
TGTGCCACCAGCCCGAGGGACAGGGGAAGCTCCTACGAGCAGTACTTC | CATSPRDRGSSYEQYF | 16 | TRBD1 | TRBJ2-7 | . | TRBV24-1
TGTGCCAGCAGTTACCTAGGGGTTACAGATACGCAGTATTTT | CASSYLGVTDTQYF | 14 | . | TRBJ2-3 | . | TRBV6-5
TGTGCCAGCAGCGTCGGAGGCCGCTACGAGCAGTACTTC | CASSVGGRYEQYF | 13 | . | TRBJ2-7 | once | TRBV14
TGTGCCAGCAGTTTCCCCCGCACTAGCGGGGGGGAGCAGTTCTTC | CASSFPRTSGGEQFF | 15 | TRBD2 | TRBJ2-1 | . | TRBV28
TGTGCCAGCAGTTACTCGATGCGGTGGCAGACCTACGAGCAGTACTTC | CASSYSMRWQTYEQYF | 16 | . | TRBJ2-7 | . | TRBV6-5
TGTGCCAGCAGCTTAGTTGGGAGGCAGTACAATGAGCAGTTCTTC | CASSLVGRQYNEQFF | 15 | . | TRBJ2-1 | . | TRBV7-9
TGTGCCAGCAGCGAGACAACTAGCGGGCACCAAGAGACCCAGTACTTC | CASSETTSGHQETQYF | 16 | TRBD2 | TRBJ2-5 | . | TRBV5-5
TGTGCCACCAGTGAGGCTAGTAACTCCTACAATGAGCAGTTCTTC | CATSEASNSYNEQFF | 15 | . | TRBJ2-1 | . | TRBV24-1
TGTGCCAGCAGTTACTCGCCAGGTCGATCACCCCTCCACTTT | CASSYSPGRSPLHF | 14 | . | TRBJ1-6 | . | TRBV6-5
TGTGCCAGCAGCGTCCGGACAGACTCTCCTGGGGCCAACGTCCTGACTTTC | CASSVRTDSPGANVLTF | 17 | . | TRBJ2-6 | . | TRBV9
TGTGCCAGTAGTATAGCAGAGGCTGGCTACACCTTC | CASSIAEAGYTF | 12 | . | TRBJ1-2 | . | TRBV19
TGTGCCAGCAGCCTCCTGAACACTGAAGCTTTCTTT | CASSLLNTEAFF | 12 | . | TRBJ1-1 | . | TRBV28
TGTGCCAGCGGGTACAGCGGTAACACTGAAGCTTTCTTT | CASGYSGNTEAFF | 13 | . | TRBJ1-1 | . | TRBV18
TGCGCCAGCAGCTCTCCTAGCTCCTACAATGAGCAGTTCTTC | CASSSPSSYNEQFF | 14 | . | TRBJ2-1 | few | TRBV5-1
TGTGCCAGCAGCCTACCAGGGGGCCAGGCTTTCTTT | CASSLPGGQAFF | 12 | TRBD1 | TRBJ1-1 | . | TRBV14
TGCGCCAGCAGCTTGAGTCGGGGGTTGAACACTGAAGCTTTCTTT | CASSLSRGLNTEAFF | 15 | . | TRBJ1-1 | . | TRBV5-1
TGTGCCAGCAGCTTAAGAGGGTCAGGCGGAAGCACAGATACGCAGTATTTT | CASSLRGSGGSTDTQYF | 17 | . | TRBJ2-3 | . | TRBV7-3
TGTGCCAGCAGCACACAGGACAGGGGTGCATCCTATGGCTACACCTTC | CASSTQDRGASYGYTF | 16 | . | TRBJ1-2 | . | TRBV21-1
TGTGCCAGCGGAAAGGGACAGGCTCATGGCTACACCTTC | CASGKGQAHGYTF | 13 | TRBD1 | TRBJ1-2 | . | TRBV3-1/TRBV3-2
TGTGCCAGCAGCGTAGAGGGACAAGATTACAATTCACCCCTCCACTTT | CASSVEGQDYNSPLHF | 16 | . | TRBJ1-6 | . | TRBV9
TGTGCCAGCAGCTTAGTTAAAGATACGCAGTATTTT | CASSLVKDTQYF | 12 | . | TRBJ2-3 | . | TRBV11-3
TGTGCCAGTAGTCCGGGGACAGGGGGAAATTCACCCCTCCACTTT | CASSPGTGGNSPLHF | 15 | TRBD1 | TRBJ1-6 | . | TRBV19
TGTGCCAGCAGTTGGGACAGGGCGTCCACTGAAGCTTTCTTT | CASSWDRASTEAFF | 14 | TRBD1 | TRBJ1-1 | . | TRBV6-5
TGTGCCAGCAGCCAAGATCTTGGCAGGGGCAATCAGCCCCAGCATTTT | CASSQDLGRGNQPQHF | 16 | . | TRBJ1-5 | . | TRBV3-1/TRBV3-2
TGCGCCAGCAGCCAAGGGACTAGCGCAGAAGAGACCCAGTACTTC | CASSQGTSAEETQYF | 15 | TRBD2 | TRBJ2-5 | . | TRBV4-1
TGTGCCAGCAGCAAAGTTAAAGGGGGCGGGACTGAAGCTTTCTTT | CASSKVKGGGTEAFF | 15 | . | TRBJ1-1 | . | TRBV21-1
TGTGCCAGCAACCCCCGGGGGTCCGGGGAGCTGTTTTTT | CASNPRGSGELFF | 13 | . | TRBJ2-2 | . | TRBV12-3/TRBV12-4
TGTGCCATCGGAGGCGGGTTTGGCACTGAAGCTTTCTTT | CAIGGGFGTEAFF | 13 | . | TRBJ1-1 | . | TRBV28
TGTGCTAGTGGTTTCGAGATGAACACTGAAGCTTTCTTT | CASGFEMNTEAFF | 13 | . | TRBJ1-1 | . | TRBV12-5
TGTGCCACCAGTGCCCCAGCGGGGGGGTTCGCGAACACCGGGGAGCTGTTTTTT | CATSAPAGGFANTGELFF | 18 | TRBD2 | TRBJ2-2 | . | TRBV24-1
TGTGCCAGCAGCTTAGGAGGCGACAGAAAAAACATTCAGTACTTC | CASSLGGDRKNIQYF | 15 | . | TRBJ2-4 | . | TRBV7-9
TGTGCCAGCAGCTTGCCCCCTGGACAGGGGGCTTTTGAAGCTTTCTTT | CASSLPPGQGAFEAFF | 16 | TRBD1 | TRBJ1-1 | . | TRBV11-3
TGTGCCAGCAGCGCCAACAGGGGCCCAACGAACACCGGGGAGCTGTTTTTT | CASSANRGPTNTGELFF | 17 | TRBD1 | TRBJ2-2 | . | TRBV9
TGTGCCTGGAGTGACCTATTGAGCTCCTACAATGAGCAGTTCTTC | CAWSDLLSSYNEQFF | 15 | . | TRBJ2-1 | . | TRBV30
TGTGCCAGCAGTCCGGAGACAGGGGGCTTCAATCAGCCCCAGCATTTT | CASSPETGGFNQPQHF | 16 | TRBD1 | TRBJ1-5 | . | TRBV28
TGTGCCAGCAGTTTAGTTGGCAGTGCCCTTGTTACGCAGTATTTT | CASSLVGSALVTQYF | 15 | . | TRBJ2-3 | . | TRBV28
TGTGCCAGCACCCCGACAGGTTTGAACACTGAAGCTTTCTTT | CASTPTGLNTEAFF | 14 | . | TRBJ1-1 | . | TRBV7-2
TGTGCCAGTAGCGGGGACTTCTATGGCTACACCTTC | CASSGDFYGYTF | 12 | . | TRBJ1-2 | . | TRBV19
TGTGCCAGCAGCTTGGCCGGGGGAAGCCAGCCCCAGCATTTT | CASSLAGGSQPQHF | 14 | . | TRBJ1-5 | once | TRBV5-6
TGTGCCAGCAGCACCCGGATCTCTAGCGGGAGCGTCAATGAGCAGTTCTTC | CASSTRISSGSVNEQFF | 17 | . | TRBJ2-1 | . | TRBV21-1
TGTGCCAGCACGATGGGCCTCTCTGGAAACACCATATATTTT | CASTMGLSGNTIYF | 14 | . | TRBJ1-3 | . | TRBV6-5
TGCGCCAGCAGCCAAGGAAGCCATCCCAATCAGCCCCAGCATTTT | CASSQGSHPNQPQHF | 15 | . | TRBJ1-5 | . | TRBV4-1
TGTGCCAGCAGCTTGGTACGGGGGGCGAACACAGATACGCAGTATTTT | CASSLVRGANTDTQYF | 16 | . | TRBJ2-3 | . | TRBV14
TGTGCCAGCGGCCCCCCGGGGGTTGCGATGTTGGCCTACGAGCAGTACTTC | CASGPPGVAMLAYEQYF | 17 | . | TRBJ2-7 | . | TRBV28
TGTGCCAGCAGTTACTCGACAGGCAGAATCACAGATACGCAGTATTTT | CASSYSTGRITDTQYF | 16 | . | TRBJ2-3 | . | TRBV6-5